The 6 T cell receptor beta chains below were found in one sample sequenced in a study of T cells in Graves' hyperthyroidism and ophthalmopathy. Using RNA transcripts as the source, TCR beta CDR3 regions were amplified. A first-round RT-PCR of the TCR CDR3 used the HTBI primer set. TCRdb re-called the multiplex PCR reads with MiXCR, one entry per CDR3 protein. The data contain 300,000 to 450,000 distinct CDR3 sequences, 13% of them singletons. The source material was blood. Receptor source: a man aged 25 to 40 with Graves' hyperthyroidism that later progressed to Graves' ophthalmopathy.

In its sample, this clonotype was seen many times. DNA for the CDR3: TGTGCCAGCAGCCAACTTAGGGGACAGGGGAGACCAGGAGGCTACACCTTC. The encoded protein is CASSQLRGQGRPGGYTF. This chain uses TRBV7-9 with TRBJ1-2; TRBD1 aligns across 10 bases. Unmatched junction bases numbered 17, after V lost 5 bases and J lost 8 bases. The germline V gene encodes CDR1 SEHNR and CDR2 FQNEAQ (reference sequence). The CDR3 loop spans 17 amino acids.

CDR3 amino acids: CASSLFSPNTGELFF. In nucleotides, the CDR3 is TGTGCCAGCAGCTTATTCTCCCCGAACACCGGGGAGCTGTTTTTT. The rearrangement links TRBV7-2 to TRBJ2-2, with D uncertain. CDR3 size: 15 residues. Germline V gives CDR1 SGHTA, CDR2 FQGNSA. Trimming took off 2 bases at V and 0 bases at J, with 7 bases between the two ends.

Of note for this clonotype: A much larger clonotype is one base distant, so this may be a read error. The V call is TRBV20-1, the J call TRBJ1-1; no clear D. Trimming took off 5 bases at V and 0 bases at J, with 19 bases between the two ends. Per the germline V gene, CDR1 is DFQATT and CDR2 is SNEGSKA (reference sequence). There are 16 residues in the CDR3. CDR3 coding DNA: TGCAGTGCTTCCACCTCGGGCAGAACAATGAACACTGAAGCTTTCTTT. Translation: CSASTSGRTMNTEAFF.

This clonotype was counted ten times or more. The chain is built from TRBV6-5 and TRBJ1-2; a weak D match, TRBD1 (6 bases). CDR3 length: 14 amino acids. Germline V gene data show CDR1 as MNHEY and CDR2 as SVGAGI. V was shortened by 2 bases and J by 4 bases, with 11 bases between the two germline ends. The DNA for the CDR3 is TGTGCCAGCAGTTACGACAGGTCTTTCTATGGCTACACCTTC. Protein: CASSYDRSFYGYTF.

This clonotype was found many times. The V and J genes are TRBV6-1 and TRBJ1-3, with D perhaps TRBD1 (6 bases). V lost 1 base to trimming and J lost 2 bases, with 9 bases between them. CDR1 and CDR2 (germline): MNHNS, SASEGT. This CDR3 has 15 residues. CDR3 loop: CASSEDRVAGNTIYF. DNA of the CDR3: TGTGCCAGCAGTGAAGACAGGGTCGCTGGAAACACCATATATTTT.

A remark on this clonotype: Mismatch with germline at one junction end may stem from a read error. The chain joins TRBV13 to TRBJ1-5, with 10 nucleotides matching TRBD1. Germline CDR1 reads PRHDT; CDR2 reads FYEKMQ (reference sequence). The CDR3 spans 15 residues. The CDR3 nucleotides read TGTGCCGGCAGCTCGGACAGGGGGAGCAATCAGCCCCAGCATTTT. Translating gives CAGSSDRGSNQPQHF.